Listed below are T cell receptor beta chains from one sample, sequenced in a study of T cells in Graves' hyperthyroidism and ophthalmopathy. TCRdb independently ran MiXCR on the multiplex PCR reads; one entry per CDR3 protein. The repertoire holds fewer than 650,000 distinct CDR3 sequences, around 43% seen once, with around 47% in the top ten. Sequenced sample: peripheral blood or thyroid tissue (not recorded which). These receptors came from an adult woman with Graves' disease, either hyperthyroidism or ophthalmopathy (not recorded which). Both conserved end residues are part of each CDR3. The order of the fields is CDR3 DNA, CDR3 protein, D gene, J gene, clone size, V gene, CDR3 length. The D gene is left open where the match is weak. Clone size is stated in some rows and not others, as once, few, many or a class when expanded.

CDR3 DNA: TGTGCCAGCAGTGGTTTGGGAGCGGGAGGCCAAGAGACCCAGTACTTC
CDR3 protein: CASSGLGAGGQETQYF
D gene: TRBD2
J gene: TRBJ2-5
clone size: NA
V gene: TRBV2
CDR3 length: 16

CDR3 DNA: TGCAGTGCTAGGGGGGGGCAGGCCGGGGAGCTGTTTTTT
CDR3 protein: CSARGGQAGELFF
D gene: NA
J gene: TRBJ2-2
clone size: NA
V gene: TRBV20-1
CDR3 length: 13

CDR3 DNA: TGTGCCAGCAGCGTAGCTTCGAACTATGGCTACACCTTC
CDR3 protein: CASSVASNYGYTF
D gene: NA
J gene: TRBJ1-2
clone size: NA
V gene: TRBV10-3
CDR3 length: 13

CDR3 DNA: TGTGCCAGCAGTGCTACAGGTTCTGAAGCTTTCTTT
CDR3 protein: CASSATGSEAFF
D gene: NA
J gene: TRBJ1-1
clone size: few
V gene: TRBV2
CDR3 length: 12

CDR3 DNA: TGTGCCAGCAGTTACTCGTCCGGGGCCGCGGGGACTGAAGCTTTCTTT
CDR3 protein: CASSYSSGAAGTEAFF
D gene: NA
J gene: TRBJ1-1
clone size: NA
V gene: TRBV6-6
CDR3 length: 16

CDR3 DNA: TGTGCCATCAGTGACACAGAGGGTAACACTGAAGCTTTCTTT
CDR3 protein: CAISDTEGNTEAFF
D gene: NA
J gene: TRBJ1-1
clone size: NA
V gene: TRBV10-3
CDR3 length: 14

CDR3 DNA: TGTGCCAGCAGCTTAATGGCGTCTGGAAACACCATATATTTT
CDR3 protein: CASSLMASGNTIYF
D gene: NA
J gene: TRBJ1-3
clone size: once
V gene: TRBV7-9
CDR3 length: 14

CDR3 DNA: TGTGCCATCAGTGATACTAGCGGGAGGGCCGGGAACACCGGGGAGCTGTTTTTT
CDR3 protein: CAISDTSGRAGNTGELFF
D gene: TRBD2
J gene: TRBJ2-2
clone size: many
V gene: TRBV10-3
CDR3 length: 18

CDR3 DNA: TGTGCCAGCAGCCCGAGGGAGGCTGAAGCTTTCTTT
CDR3 protein: CASSPREAEAFF
D gene: NA
J gene: TRBJ1-1
clone size: many
V gene: TRBV11-2
CDR3 length: 12

CDR3 DNA: TGCACCAGCAGCCAAAAAGAGACCCAGTACTTC
CDR3 protein: CTSSQKETQYF
D gene: NA
J gene: TRBJ2-5
clone size: NA
V gene: TRBV4-3
CDR3 length: 11

CDR3 DNA: TGCAGCGGACCCGGTCAGGGCTTCTATGGCTACACCTTC
CDR3 protein: CSGPGQGFYGYTF
D gene: NA
J gene: TRBJ1-2
clone size: NA
V gene: TRBV29-1
CDR3 length: 13

CDR3 DNA: TGTGCCAGCGGCGAGGTAGGCTCTTCTTCGACAGCTTCCTTT
CDR3 protein: CASGEVGSSSTASF
D gene: NA
J gene: TRBJ1-1
clone size: NA
V gene: TRBV2
CDR3 length: 14

CDR3 DNA: TGTGCCATCAGTGGGCCCACGGGAGAGACCCAGTACTTC
CDR3 protein: CAISGPTGETQYF
D gene: NA
J gene: TRBJ2-5
clone size: many
V gene: TRBV10-3
CDR3 length: 13

CDR3 DNA: TGCAGTGCACACCACAGGGGCGCATCCGACACTGAAGCTTTCTTT
CDR3 protein: CSAHHRGASDTEAFF
D gene: TRBD1
J gene: TRBJ1-1
clone size: many
V gene: TRBV20-1
CDR3 length: 15

CDR3 DNA: TGTGCCAGCAGCAACACAGGGGGCGGACAGCCCCAGCATTTT
CDR3 protein: CASSNTGGGQPQHF
D gene: TRBD1
J gene: TRBJ1-5
clone size: many
V gene: TRBV27
CDR3 length: 14

CDR3 DNA: TGTGCCAGCAGTTCCCGGACTAGCGGGACCGACGAGCAGTACTTC
CDR3 protein: CASSSRTSGTDEQYF
D gene: TRBD2
J gene: TRBJ2-7
clone size: NA
V gene: TRBV27
CDR3 length: 15

CDR3 DNA: TGTGCCAGCAGGGACAGGGGGTCTTACTACGAGCAGTACTTC
CDR3 protein: CASRDRGSYYEQYF
D gene: TRBD1
J gene: TRBJ2-7
clone size: many
V gene: TRBV2
CDR3 length: 14

CDR3 DNA: TGTGCCAGCAGTGAAGAAGCGGGGAAAGGTGAGACTGAAGCTTTCTTT
CDR3 protein: CASSEEAGKGETEAFF
D gene: NA
J gene: TRBJ1-1
clone size: NA
V gene: TRBV25-1
CDR3 length: 16

CDR3 DNA: TGTGCCAGCAGCCAAGCCTCGTACTACGAGCAGTACTTC
CDR3 protein: CASSQASYYEQYF
D gene: NA
J gene: TRBJ2-7
clone size: many
V gene: TRBV14
CDR3 length: 13

CDR3 DNA: TGCGCCAGCAGCCAAGATGCGCAGAATAATTCACCCCTCCACTTT
CDR3 protein: CASSQDAQNNSPLHF
D gene: NA
J gene: TRBJ1-6
clone size: many
V gene: TRBV4-3
CDR3 length: 15